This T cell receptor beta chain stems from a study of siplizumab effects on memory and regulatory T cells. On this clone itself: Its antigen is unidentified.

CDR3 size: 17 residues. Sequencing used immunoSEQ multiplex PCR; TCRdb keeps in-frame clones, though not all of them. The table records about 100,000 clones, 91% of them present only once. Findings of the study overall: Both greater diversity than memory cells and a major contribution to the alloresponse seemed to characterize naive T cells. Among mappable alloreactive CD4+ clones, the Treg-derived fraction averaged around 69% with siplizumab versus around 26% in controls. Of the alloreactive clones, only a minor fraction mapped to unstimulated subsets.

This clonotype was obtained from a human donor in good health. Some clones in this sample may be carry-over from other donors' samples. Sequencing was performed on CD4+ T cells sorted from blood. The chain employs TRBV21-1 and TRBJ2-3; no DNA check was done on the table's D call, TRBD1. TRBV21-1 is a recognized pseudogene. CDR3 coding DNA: TGTGCCAGCAGTCCGGGACAGGCTTCGATCGGCACAGATACGCAGTATTTT. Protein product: CASSPGQASIGTDTQYF.